A single sample gave rise to the 14 T cell receptor beta chains below, sequenced in a study of shared clonotypes between healthy human individuals. The table came from immunoSEQ multiplex PCR; TCRdb's copy has only in-frame clones and leaves some out. The sample has 2 million to 2.5 million clones; roughly 90% are singletons. The source material was naive CD4+ T cells from PBMCs. Stated subset: CD45RA+ positively selected. The receptors originated from a man younger than 35 in good health. Some clones in this sample may be carry-over from other donors' samples.

The rearrangement links TRBV28 to TRBJ2-6; D remains unclear. The ends were cut back, 6 bases at V and 0 bases at J, with 12 bases in the middle. Germline V gene lookup returns CDR1 MDHEN and CDR2 SYDVKM. The CDR3 has 16 amino acids. DNA of the CDR3: TGTGCCAGCAGCCCACTGTTCGGCTCTGGGGCCAACGTCCTGACTTTC. It translates to CASSPLFGSGANVLTF.

The rearrangement links TRBV21-1 to TRBJ1-1. TRBV21-1 is an annotated pseudogene. This CDR3 comprises 10 residues. CDR3 protein: CASMRTEAFF. DNA for the CDR3: TGTGCCAGCATGCGCACTGAAGCTTTCTTT.

The CDR3 nucleotides are TGTGCCAGCAGCTTTGTGGGGAACACTGAAGCTTTCTTT. Amino acid sequence: CASSFVGNTEAFF. The chain links TRBV7-3 to TRBJ1-1; unclear D gene. The length of the CDR3 is 13 residues. Germline lookup yields CDR1 SGHTA and CDR2 FQGTGA. Trimming cost V 3 bases and J 1 base, with 6 bases left between them. The full variable domain, rest sourced from reference TRBV7-3 and TRBJ1-1, is GAGVSQTPSNKVTEKGKYVELRCDPISGHTALYWYRQSLGQGPEFLIYFQGTGAADDSGLPNDRFFAVRPEGSVSTLKIQRTERGDSAVYLCASSFVGNTEAFFGQGTRLTVV.

The chain is built from TRBV5-1 and TRBJ2-3, with 7 bases identical to TRBD2. This CDR3 spans 17 amino acids. V gave up 2 bases and J gave up 0 bases; unmatched junction bases: 9. From germline, CDR1 is SGHRS and CDR2 YFSETQ. The CDR3 DNA is TGCGCCAGCAGCTTCCCACGGCTAGCGGATAGCACAGATACGCAGTATTTT. Protein product: CASSFPRLADSTDTQYF.

The V and J genes are TRBV7-2 and TRBJ2-2; 10 bases line up with TRBD2. Trimming took 7 bases from V and 4 from J; bases not matched to a gene: 12. The CDR3 is 17 residues long. Per germline, CDR1 SGHTA and CDR2 FQGNSA. CDR3 DNA sequence: TGTGCCAGCATCAAAAGGGGACTAGCGAGACCCACCGGGGAGCTGTTTTTT. The encoded protein is CASIKRGLARPTGELFF.

The V gene is TRBV28, the J gene TRBJ2-7; D unresolved. The CDR3 loop spans 13 amino acids. Germline CDR1 MDHEN, CDR2 SYDVKM. The V end was cut by 2 bases, the J end by 1 base, with 6 bases between. CDR3 bases: TGTGCCAGCAGTTTACAGGCGTCCTACGAGCAGTACTTC. Protein product: CASSLQASYEQYF.

The sample holds one count of this clone. The V and J genes are TRBV18 and TRBJ1-1; 8 nucleotides match TRBD1. The CDR3 totals 18 residues. Germline V gene data show CDR1 as KGHSH and CDR2 as LQKENI. The J segment lost 2 bases and the V segment lost 3 bases, leaving 14 bases of the junction unmatched. CDR3 in DNA: TGTGCCAGCTCACCCGGTACCCGGGGACAGGCGTCCAACACTGAAGCTTTCTTT. This encodes CASSPGTRGQASNTEAFF.

This clone was picked up a small number of times. CDR3 coding DNA: TGTGCCAGCAGGGACAGGGAGGAGACCCAGTACTTC. Translated, it gives CASRDREETQYF. The V call is TRBV6-1, the J call TRBJ2-5; TRBD1 matches 8 bases. The V and J ends lost 6 bases and 5 bases, in that order; junction bases with no gene match: 2. The CDR3 has 12 residues. Germline V CDR1 and CDR2: MNHNS, SASEGT.

This chain uses TRBV6-1 with TRBJ2-1, with 11 nucleotides matching TRBD2. The junction had 7 bases not matched to a gene; V was cut back by 8 bases and J by 7 bases. The CDR3 totals 14 residues. The germline gives CDR1 MNHNS, CDR2 SASEGT. In DNA form, the CDR3 reads TGTGCCAGCGTCCTAGCGGGAGGCTTGAATGAGCAGTTCTTC. Its protein is CASVLAGGLNEQFF.

Points on this clone: Other nucleotide sequences in the sample specify the same CDR3. This chain connects TRBV7-3 to TRBJ1-1; D is perhaps TRBD1 (5 bases). With 3 bases removed from V and 3 bases from J, the gap between germline ends came to 11 bases. Germline V CDR1 and CDR2: SGHTA, FQGTGA. The CDR3 has 14 amino acids. In DNA, the CDR3 is TGTGCCAGCAGCTTTGCGCCGGGGGACACTGAAGCTTTCTTT. It codes for CASSFAPGDTEAFF.

The rearrangement joins TRBV9 to TRBJ1-2; D remains ambiguous. This CDR3 region has 12 residues. The ends were cut back, 8 bases at V and 4 bases at J, with 12 bases in the middle. Germline CDR1 reads SGDLS; CDR2 reads YYNGEE. CDR3: CASGRESYGYTF. In DNA, the CDR3 is TGTGCCAGTGGACGGGAAAGCTATGGCTACACCTTC.

The chain joins TRBV5-6 to TRBJ1-4; 7 positions agree with TRBD1. Germline-derived CDR1 and CDR2 are SGHDT and YYEEEE. The V segment lost 7 bases and the J segment 6 bases; nucleotides outside the gene matches: 15. The CDR3 consists of 16 residues. This CDR3 reads CASHFGLEQGDEKLFF. In DNA, the CDR3 is TGTGCCAGCCACTTTGGGTTGGAGCAGGGGGATGAAAAACTGTTTTTT. Filled out from reference TRBV5-6 and TRBJ1-4, the complete variable domain reads DAGVTQSPTHLIKTRGQQVTLRCSPKSGHDTVSWYQQALGQGPQFIFQYYEEEERQRGNFPDRFSGHQFPNYSSELNVNALLLGDSALYLCASHFGLEQGDEKLFFGSGTQLSVL.

The rearrangement uses TRBV28 and TRBJ2-1; no firm D call. The germline V and J ends were trimmed by 2 bases and 10 bases, with 9 bases remaining between them. This CDR3 has 12 residues. CDR1 and CDR2 from the germline V gene are MDHEN and SYDVKM. The CDR3 DNA follows: TGTGCCAGCAGTTTACCGGCAACGGAGCAGTTCTTC. Protein product: CASSLPATEQFF.

This chain joins TRBV18 and TRBJ2-3; D perhaps matches TRBD2 (6 bases). This CDR3 spans 18 amino acids. V was shortened by 3 bases and J by 0 bases, with 19 bases between the two germline ends. In germline, CDR1 is KGHSH, CDR2 LQKENI. The CDR3 loop reads CASSPLVIAATSTDTQYF. As DNA, the CDR3 is TGTGCCAGCTCACCTCTCGTAATAGCGGCAACAAGCACAGATACGCAGTATTTT.